What follows are 20 T cell receptor beta chains derived from one specimen sequenced in a study of blood T cells in healthy people across ages. Next came a second PCR, run for about 7 to 12 cycles, which used a sample-barcoded 5' primer along with a J-beta primer mix. TCRdb used MiXCR to reprocess the 5' RACE reads, holding one entry per CDR3 protein. Of approximately 1,000,000 distinct CDR3 sequences in the sample, around two fifths were seen once. Material: blood. Receptor source: a man aged 18 to 29 in good health.

The V call is TRBV25-1, the J call TRBJ2-5; D perhaps matches TRBD2 (6 bases). CDR3 length equals 15 residues. Trimming shortened V by 4 bases and J by 11 bases, and 23 bases separated the two germline ends. Germline V lookup: CDR1 MGHDK, CDR2 SYGVNS. CDR3 loop: CASSAIRRGNNEQYF. The CDR3 region has the DNA TGTGCCAGCAGTGCCATCCGGCGGGGAAACAATGAGCAGTACTTC. The whole variable domain, remainder taken from reference TRBV25-1 and TRBJ2-5, is EADIYQTPRYLVIGTGKKITLECSQTMGHDKMYWYQQDPGMELHLIHYSYGVNSTEKGDLSSESTVSRIRTEHFPLTLESARPSHTSQYLCASSAIRRGNNEQYFGPGTRLLVL.

The chain links TRBV27 to TRBJ1-5, with D perhaps matching TRBD1 (5 bases). With 5 bases removed from V and 7 bases from J, the gap between germline ends came to 15 bases. CDR3 length equals 14 residues. CDR1 is MNHEY, CDR2 SMNVEV, per germline (reference sequence). In nucleotides, the CDR3 is TGTGCCAGCAGTAAGGCGCAGGGAGGCCAGCCCCAGCATTTT. Its translation: CASSKAQGGQPQHF.

At least ten counts were recorded for this clonotype. V and J are TRBV5-1 and TRBJ2-3, with 11 bases that match TRBD2. From germline, CDR1 is SGHRS and CDR2 YFSETQ. CDR3 length: 17 residues. V lost 4 bases, J lost 6 bases, and 13 bases stayed unmatched. The CDR3 region has the DNA TGCGCCAGCAGCCACATTAAACTAGCGGGGGTGTCGGATACGCAGTATTTT. This sequence encodes CASSHIKLAGVSDTQYF.

With respect to this clonotype: At one of its ends the junction is not consistent with the germline gene, which may arise from a read error. This chain connects TRBV7-9 to TRBJ1-2; D is unresolved. The CDR3 is 16 amino acids. Germline-derived CDR1 and CDR2 are SEHNR and FQNEAQ (reference sequence). In DNA form, the CDR3 reads TGTGCCGGCAGCTCCGTCCGGGCAGTTTATAACTATGGCTACACCTTC. It codes for CAGSSVRAVYNYGYTF. The variable domain in full, completed from reference TRBV7-9 and TRBJ1-2, reads DTGVSQNPRHKITKRGQNVTFRCDPISEHNRLYWYRQTLGQGPEFLTYFQNEAQLEKSRLLSDRFSAERPKGSFSTLEIQRTEQGDSAMYLCAGSSVRAVYNYGYTFGSGTRLTVV.

This clonotype has just a few counts. The J gene is TRBJ1-1, the V gene TRBV6-2 or TRBV6-3, with a tentative D call TRBD1 (5 bases). This CDR3 is built from 13 residues. Germline CDR1 and CDR2: MNHEY and SVGEGT. V gave up 0 bases and J gave up 7 bases, with 9 bases separating them. This CDR3 is CASSYSGVSEAFF. CDR3 nucleotide sequence: TGTGCCAGCAGTTACTCGGGGGTCAGTGAAGCTTTCTTT.

V gene TRBV10-3 combines with J gene TRBJ1-2; D might be TRBD1 (6 bases). The germline V gene encodes CDR1 ENHRY and CDR2 SYGVKD. V was pared by 3 bases and J by 4 bases, with 15 bases between. The CDR3 length is 15 residues. This CDR3 reads CAISEDRTKGYGYTF. The CDR3 nucleotides read TGTGCCATCAGTGAAGACAGGACGAAGGGCTATGGCTACACCTTC.

As regards this clonotype: A much larger clone lies a single base off, so this may be a read error. This chain joins TRBV6-6 and TRBJ2-7; no definite D call. This CDR3 is built from 15 residues. V lost 2 bases and J 9 bases, leaving 20 bases between the germline ends. Germline CDR1 MNHNY, CDR2 SVGAGI (reference sequence). The CDR3 protein is CASSYLDYPYNGQYF. In DNA, the CDR3 is TGTGCCAGCAGTTACCTGGATTACCCATACAATGGGCAGTACTTC.

The chain has TRBV4-2 and TRBJ1-1, with D perhaps matching TRBD1 (6 bases). V lost 0 bases and J 1 base, leaving 15 bases between the germline ends. The length of the CDR3 is 17 residues. From germline, CDR1 is LGHNA and CDR2 YNFKEQ. Here the CDR3 DNA reads TGTGCCAGCAGCCAAGATCGTGGTGGGGGGGCGAACACTGAAGCTTTCTTT. It is translated as CASSQDRGGGANTEAFF.

Details on this clonotype: Its ends do not fully match the called genes, so a read error is possible. J is TRBJ2-1 and V is TRBV10-3; a weak D match, TRBD1 (6 bases). The CDR3 consists of 13 residues. Germline values: CDR1 ENHRY, CDR2 SYGVKD. The CDR3 spells CAIGDNSYNKQFF. The DNA of the CDR3 is TGTGCCATCGGGGACAACTCCTACAATAAGCAGTTCTTC.

This clonotype was counted between two and nine times. This sequence joins TRBV6-5 and TRBJ1-1; the D is unclear. The CDR3 covers 16 residues. Trimming pared 6 bases from V and 4 bases from J, leaving 21 bases between. CDR1 and CDR2 from the germline V gene are MNHEY and SVGAGI. The CDR3, as DNA: TGTGCCAGCAGCCGAATGGAGATCCAACGGGGCACTGAAGCTTTCTTT. Protein: CASSRMEIQRGTEAFF.

The chain recombines TRBV4-3 with TRBJ1-1, with D possibly being TRBD1 (6 bases). This CDR3 has 14 residues. V shed 4 bases and J shed 4 bases, with 13 bases lying between them. The germline V gene encodes CDR1 LGHNA and CDR2 YSLEER. The CDR3 is CASSPLEGGTEAFF. In DNA, the CDR3 is TGCGCCAGCAGCCCATTGGAGGGGGGCACTGAAGCTTTCTTT.

Concerning this clonotype: Given a much more abundant clone one base away, this may be a read error. The chain links TRBV10-3 to TRBJ2-1, with TRBD1 as a possible D gene (6 bases). Judging by the DNA end, TRBJ2-7 fits better; the J call may be wrong. The CDR3 is 14 residues long. Germline V gives CDR1 ENHRY, CDR2 SYGVKD. Here the CDR3 reads CAIRTGTTYNEQYF. The CDR3 nucleotides are TGTGCCATCAGAACCGGGACAACCTACAATGAGCAGTACTTC.

V is TRBV7-9 and J is TRBJ1-1; D might be TRBD1 (6 bases). The CDR3 loop spans 13 amino acids. The V end was cut by 9 bases, the J end by 1 base, with 12 bases between. Germline CDR1 reads SEHNR; CDR2 reads FQNEAQ (reference sequence). The CDR3 loop reads CASLGQTNTEAFF. The CDR3 DNA reads as TGTGCCAGTCTCGGACAGACGAACACTGAAGCTTTCTTT.

This clonotype was seen a handful of times. The chain has TRBV20-1 and TRBJ2-7, with TRBD1 matching 9 bases. CDR1 and CDR2 (germline): DFQATT, SNEGSKA (reference sequence). The V gene end was trimmed by 6 bases and the J gene end by 2 bases; junction bases not matched to a gene: 5. The CDR3 runs 13 residues. Written as DNA, the CDR3 is TGCAGTGCATGGACAGGGGCGACCTACGAGCAGTACTTC. Its protein is CSAWTGATYEQYF.

The chain uses TRBV6-5 and TRBJ1-5, with D unresolved. CDR1 MNHEY and CDR2 SVGAGI come from the germline V gene. V was pared by 5 bases and J by 11 bases, with 16 bases between. This CDR3 region has 13 residues. CDR3 sequence reads: CASSSKRYRAQHF. CDR3 coding DNA: TGTGCCAGCAGTAGCAAGCGCTATCGGGCCCAGCATTTT.

The V gene is TRBV14, the J gene TRBJ2-1; D is ambiguous. The CDR3 contains 14 residues. V was shortened by 5 bases and J by 3 bases, with 11 bases between the two germline ends. The germline gives CDR1 SGHDN, CDR2 FVKESK. The CDR3 spells CASSTKAIYNEQFF. CDR3 bases: TGTGCCAGCAGCACCAAGGCTATCTACAATGAGCAGTTCTTC.

The chain has TRBV6-5 and TRBJ2-7; D remains ambiguous. The germline gives CDR1 MNHEY, CDR2 SVGAGI. The CDR3 is made up of 14 amino acids. V lost 5 bases and J 1 base, leaving 12 bases between the germline ends. The CDR3 protein is CASSTPRASYEQYF. The CDR3 DNA sequence: TGTGCCAGCAGTACTCCACGGGCGTCCTACGAGCAGTACTTC.

Notes on this clonotype: A much larger clone lies a single base off, so this may be a read error. This chain connects TRBV10-3 to TRBJ2-5; D unresolved. The CDR3 spans 10 residues. Per the germline V gene, CDR1 is ENHRY and CDR2 is SYGVKD. CDR3 residues: CAIGPETRYF. CDR3 nucleotides: TGTGCCATCGGGCCAGAGACCCGGTACTTC.

The chain uses TRBV12-3 or TRBV12-4 and TRBJ1-4; D unclear. V was shortened by 5 bases and J by 5 bases, with 9 bases between the two germline ends. CDR3 size: 13 residues. The CDR3 DNA sequence: TGTGCCAGCAGTGGACTGCCGAATGAAAAACTGTTTTTT. Translating gives CASSGLPNEKLFF.

The DNA of the CDR3 is TGCAGCGTTGATTCCGAAATCCAAGAGACCCAGTACTTC. Translated: CSVDSEIQETQYF. The chain links TRBV29-1 to TRBJ2-5; unclear D gene. The CDR3 is 13 amino acids. Trimming took 3 bases from V and 1 from J, leaving 9 bases between them. Looked up from germline, CDR1 is SQVTM and CDR2 is ANQGSEA.